This TCR beta chain emerged from a study of cytomegalovirus exposure and HLA in healthy donors (TCRdb year 2017). For the wider study: An earlier analysis of fewer than 750 of the donors reported 250 to 350 Gb of sequence data and around 110 million unique TCR beta sequences obtained from approximately 180 million T cells. An early release covering more than 500 HLA-typed donors comprised approximately 300 gigabases of sequencing data and tens of millions of unique TCR sequences. The genetic ancestry cluster associated with self-reported Caucasian donors included around 76% of the approximately 430 genotyped donors. The study aimed to test whether signatures of past pathogen exposure could be identified by cataloging public T cell receptors. The study profiled the T cell repertoires of under 850 subjects by immunosequencing and related them to cytomegalovirus serostatus. A separate validation cohort of 100 to 150 different subjects was used in addition to the approximately 700-subject first cohort. The study combined high-throughput TCR immunosequencing, statistical association of individual TCRs with disease status, and machine learning to predict cytomegalovirus infection status. A later analysis re-analyzed previously published TCR beta repertoires from approximately 670 donors and added high-resolution HLA genotyping to study TCR occurrence patterns. Rather than drawing on any new phenotypic data, the later analysis identified candidate immune exposures from TCR beta sequences and the way those sequences occurred across donors. In an earlier analysis of 550 to 700 of the donors, high-throughput TCR beta sequencing was used to judge whether each TCR beta V gene segment behaved as functional or pseudogenic. Alongside the repertoire data, information on donor age, sex, ethnicity and CMV serostatus was compiled. A later genetic analysis took genome-wide SNP genotypes for about three fifths of the 666 donors and used that subset as a discovery cohort. All discovery cohort repertoires had been generated on a single sequencing platform. HLA typing covered class I and class II loci at four-digit resolution. Typing coverage differed by locus: A, B, C, DRB1 and DQB1 were typed in roughly 620-630 donors, DQA1 in 522, DPA1 in 600 to 610, and DPB1 in roughly 450. Because of strong linkage in the cohort, roughly five DR-DQ haplotypes were treated as single units for association and clustering. On average, roughly 250,000 unique TCR beta nucleotide sequences were sequenced per donor among 300 to 500 genotyped donors of the cohort, with roughly a sixth of those sequences being non-productive. What the study reported, not specific to this receptor: Presence/absence analyses assumed roughly uniform sequencing depth across donors, an assumption that may not hold. A cluster of highly shared sequence variants was judged likely to represent a technical artifact of the sequencing pipeline. In a later analysis, about 16,000 TCR beta sequences were associated with specific HLA alleles at a false discovery rate of 0.05. Correlated functional status among segregating V segments might be attributable to linkage disequilibrium, but an unknown experimental factor could not be ruled out. A further reported finding was that TCR beta sequences accurately predicted the HLA-A and HLA-B alleles for most subjects in the first cohort. A later analysis found that HLA-associated TCR beta chains were more clonally expanded and had lower generation probabilities than equally common non-associated chains. According to a later analysis, parvovirus B19, influenza, CMV and Epstein-Barr virus appeared linked to several top co-occurrence clusters. Assigning TCR associations to individual alleles was difficult when HLA alleles, especially DR and DQ, strongly co-occurred. The classifier was reported to diagnose cytomegalovirus status with high specificity and sensitivity in both the original and validation cohorts. V-gene and J-gene trimming of TCR beta chains was associated with a missense DCLRE1C variant in a later genetic analysis, and the association was replicated in an independent cohort. In a later analysis, most CMV-associated TCR beta chains were found to appear HLA-restricted, with HLA associations seemingly driven largely by CMV exposure. A later genetic analysis reported fewer N-insertions in productive TCRs among donors in an Asian-associated ancestry cluster than the approximately 700-donor mean. In vitro tests confirmed that a few of the cytomegalovirus-associated TCR beta chains recognize cytomegalovirus antigens. Across donors, most TCR sequences were observed very rarely, whereas some public TCRs were present in many individuals. This cohort had only TCR beta chains sequenced, and the lack of alpha or paired-chain data limited which features could be detected. A later analysis found that TCR association rates varied across HLA loci, with DRB1 alleles showing the most associated TCRs and HLA-C alleles the fewest. Because HLA typing was unavailable for some donors at each locus, only the typed subset was used in association tests. According to the authors, the approach could potentially be generalized to other disease states and immunological phenotypes. Broadly in line with IMGT annotations, most TCR beta V segments showed up in productive rearrangements about 87% or about 30% of the time in an earlier analysis of around 600 of the donors. In the study, 150 to 200 TCR beta chains were listed as associated with cytomegalovirus. For the cohort, immune exposure information was limited to CMV serostatus. Some IMGT-functional V segments, including TRBV6-2 and TRBV6-3, could not be distinguished by the 87-base-pair reads and were therefore excluded. The earlier analysis of a few hundred of the donors excluded around 17 rarely observed V segments, including chromosome 9 orphons, because counts were too low.

CDR1 MGHRA and CDR2 YSYEKL are derived from the germline V gene. The CDR3 sequence holds 17 residues, the cysteine and phenylalanine included. Only CDR3 DNA is held: 51 bases, read in frame from base 1. Trimming leaves V shorter by 4 bases and J shorter by 7 bases, with the junction holding 7 bases beyond the gene matches. The cohort consisted of 666 healthy bone marrow donors. At the time of sampling, all cohort members were nominally healthy, though unrecorded immune exposures were likely present. The donor was CMV seropositive and belonged to the group of 250 to 300 seropositive cohort members. A peripheral blood sample was provided by each donor, and peripheral blood mononuclear cells were used for TCR beta sequencing. Genomic DNA was extracted from the blood cell samples with the Qiagen DNeasy Blood Extraction Kit. The library relied on the immunoSEQ multiplex PCR assay. For the multiplex PCR, a mixture combining 60 forward primers for TCR Vbeta segments and 13 reverse primers for TCR Jbeta segments was used. Amplification of the CDR3 region of rearranged TCR beta genes was performed with a multiplex PCR assay on genomic DNA. The amplified TCR beta libraries were sequenced on the Illumina HiSeq System as 87-base-pair reads. The study's own analysis went as follows. In a later analysis, roughly 80 million unique TCR beta chains were counted across the roughly 610 repertoires, and some 10 million of these chains were shared by at least two donors. Raw reads were error-corrected and collapsed into unique sequences by a nearest-neighbor algorithm in which closely related sequences were merged to remove PCR and sequencing errors. Alignment of CDR3 sequences to IMGT reference sequences was used to assign V, D and J gene segments. Each retained sequence needed at least a six-nucleotide match to both a V gene segment and a J gene segment. Rearrangements were called productive when the CDR3 lacked stop codons and stayed in frame with V and J; all others were non-productive. Following IMGT convention, CDR3 was defined as the stretch from the second conserved V-encoded cysteine to the conserved J-encoded phenylalanine. Sequences without an unambiguous match to a single V gene segment were excluded from the earlier analysis of about 640 of the donors. In an earlier analysis of approximately 550 of the donors, V segments were called functional above 56.7% productive rearrangements and were called segregating when the between-donor standard deviation exceeded 5%. A statistical classification framework was built to diagnose cytomegalovirus status from the catalog of TCR beta chain sequences. V and J gene assignment, in a later analysis, came from comparing TCR nucleotide sequences with IMGT/GENE-DB human TR gene sequences. Using the TCRdist pipeline, a later analysis assigned CDR3 sequences along with most-parsimonious VDJ recombination scenarios. In a later analysis, every TCR beta chain was defined by the combination of its CDR3 amino acid sequence and its V-gene family, and reads without a unique V-gene family were dropped. A later analysis removed roughly 590 highly shared, low-generation-probability nucleotide sequences to deal with suspected cross-contamination and a sequencing artifact. In a later analysis, a clonal expansion index was calculated for each public chain from normalized within-repertoire ranks of inferred template counts. In a later analysis, generation probabilities were computed with a VDJ recombination model fitted to out-of-frame rearrangements, and the resulting probabilities were checked against IGoR. A later analysis scored TCR-TCR, TCR-HLA and TCR-CMV co-occurrence with hypergeometric tests, applying a repertoire-size bias correction to TCR pairs. A later analysis estimated false discovery rates by permuting HLA or CMV assignments 20 times. In a later analysis, co-occurring TCRs were grouped using DBSCAN, with TCRdist sequence similarity added in when clustering inside HLA-allele-positive subsets. Co-occurrence clustering excluded repertoires with fewer than 30,000 or more than 120,000 public chains, plus five with anomalous nucleotide sharing. The immuneACCESS repertoire file appears here via TCRdb, limited to in-frame rearrangements. These files lack a portion of the clones; in checked studies, under half of the deficit traces to unresolved V genes, and the cause of the others is not known. V, J and clone size are those of that table, while D and trimming were read from the DNA. Within this sample are tens of thousands of clones, with over 70% of them counted one time only. The ten most abundant clones make up approximately 1.1% of the sample.

On this clone: The target of this receptor is not known. Base qualities were left out, and no much larger clone turns up one base away.

The V gene is TRBV4-1 and the J gene is TRBJ2-1; TRBD2 fits 16 bases in the junction. Sequencing was done on a sample of PBMCs. This TCR was sampled from a girl aged 2-10 years in good health and CMV-seropositive. The bases are TGCGCCAGCAGCCGGGGACTAGCGGGAGGGCCGGGGAATGAGCAGTTCTTC. The resulting protein is CASSRGLAGGPGNEQFF.